These 14 T cell receptor beta chains share one sample of origin, sequenced in a study of shared clonotypes between healthy human individuals. Only in-frame clones appear in the TCRdb table, and some are missing; sequencing was by immunoSEQ multiplex PCR. The table shows a few hundred thousand clones, with 95% to 98% occurring only once. The sample was naive CD4+ T cells sorted from blood. The subset was: CD45RA+ positively selected. These receptors originate from a woman younger than 45 in good health.

Concerning this clone itself: Other DNA sequences in the sample encode the same CDR3. The chain carries TRBV28 and TRBJ2-3, with no clear D. The germline gives CDR1 MDHEN, CDR2 SYDVKM. The CDR3 is 13 residues long. V dropped 2 bases and J dropped 1 base, with 4 bases sitting between them. Here the CDR3 DNA reads TGTGCCAGCAGTTTAGAGGGCACAGATACGCAGTATTTT. This gives the protein CASSLEGTDTQYF.

The V call is TRBV18, the J call TRBJ1-1; D perhaps matches TRBD1 (5 bases). Trimming took off 5 bases at V and 4 bases at J, with 17 bases between the two ends. CDR1 and CDR2 from the germline V gene are KGHSH and LQKENI. This CDR3 is built from 15 residues. The DNA for the CDR3 is TGTGCCAGCTCAAAATCGGGGGAATGGGGCACTGAAGCTTTCTTT. Protein sequence: CASSKSGEWGTEAFF.

The rearrangement uses TRBV10-3 and TRBJ1-3; 12 nucleotides line up with TRBD1. J was trimmed by 1 base and V by 3 bases; bases with no gene match: 7. The germline CDR1 and CDR2 sequences are ENHRY and SYGVKD. The CDR3 runs 18 residues. The CDR3 nucleotides read TGTGCCATCAGTGACCAGGGACAGGGGGCGTCTTCTGGAAACACCATATATTTT. It encodes CAISDQGQGASSGNTIYF.

The chain has TRBV30 and TRBJ2-1; tentative D call: TRBD1 (6 bases). Between the trimmed V and J ends, which lost 3 bases and 6 bases, there was a span of 15 bases. Germline V gene data show CDR1 as GTSNPN and CDR2 as SVGIG (reference sequence). The CDR3 has 14 amino acids. Here the CDR3 DNA reads TGTGCCTGGAGGGGTTGGACAGCGATCAATGAGCAGTTCTTC. Amino acid sequence: CAWRGWTAINEQFF.

With regard to this clone: Other DNA sequences in the same sample also yield this CDR3. The chain joins TRBV18 to TRBJ2-5, with D possibly TRBD2 on 6 matching bases. The V gene's germline CDR1 is KGHSH and CDR2 LQKENI. This CDR3 region has 13 residues. V was shortened by 3 bases and J by 3 bases, with 8 bases between the two germline ends. The CDR3 reads CASSPGLKETQYF. CDR3 in DNA: TGTGCCAGCTCACCGGGACTGAAAGAGACCCAGTACTTC.

This chain links TRBV10-1 with TRBJ2-7; TRBD2 matches at 12 bases. The V gene end was trimmed by 2 bases and the J gene end by 4 bases; junction bases not matched to a gene: 9. The CDR3 consists of 17 residues. Germline-derived CDR1 and CDR2 are WNHNN and SYGVQD (reference sequence). CDR3 region: CASSEGLAGSQHYEQYF. For the CDR3, the DNA is TGCGCCAGCAGTGAGGGACTAGCGGGGAGCCAACATTACGAGCAGTACTTC.

The V and J genes are TRBV18 and TRBJ2-7; perhaps TRBD2 as D (7 bases). This CDR3 spans 15 amino acids. V lost 6 bases to trimming and J lost 4 bases, with 19 bases between them. The germline V gene encodes CDR1 KGHSH and CDR2 LQKENI. The CDR3 nucleotides read TGTGCCAGCTCCCGGGACCTAGGGGGGGAGTACGAGCAGTACTTC. Encoded protein: CASSRDLGGEYEQYF.

This clone was picked up one time. The J gene is TRBJ1-3, the V gene TRBV28, with D perhaps matching TRBD1 (6 bases). The length of the CDR3 is 16 residues. Looked up from germline, CDR1 is MDHEN and CDR2 is SYDVKM. V lost 4 bases and J 0 bases, leaving 13 bases between the germline ends. CDR3: CASSSTGQLSGNTIYF. CDR3 sequence (DNA): TGTGCCAGCAGTTCGACAGGACAGCTCTCTGGAAACACCATATATTTT.

The chain is built from TRBV19 and TRBJ1-5; D not certain. From germline, CDR1 is LNHDA and CDR2 SQIVND (reference sequence). The CDR3 covers 15 residues. Trimming cost V 5 bases and J 0 bases, with 11 bases left between them. CDR3 bases: TGTGCCAGTAGTTCGGCCAGAAATAGCAATCAGCCCCAGCATTTT. Translation gives CASSSARNSNQPQHF. Using reference TRBV19 and TRBJ1-5 for the parts outside the CDR3, the full variable domain is DGGITQSPKYLFRKEGQNVTLSCEQNLNHDAMYWYRQDPGQGLRLIYYSQIVNDFQKGDIAEGYSVSREKKESFPLTVTSAQKNPTAFYLCASSSARNSNQPQHFGDGTRLSIL.

J is TRBJ2-1 and V is TRBV6-1; TRBD2 is a possible D gene (6 bases). The CDR3 is 16 amino acids. Germline CDR1 and CDR2: MNHNS and SASEGT. V was trimmed by 1 base and J by 3 bases, leaving 13 bases between them. The CDR3 protein is CASSEEGLSIYNEQFF. CDR3 DNA sequence: TGTGCCAGCAGTGAAGAGGGACTTTCAATCTACAATGAGCAGTTCTTC.

The chain links TRBV5-1 to TRBJ2-3; D could derive from TRBD1 or TRBD2 (7 bases each). Trimming took off 0 bases at V and 10 bases at J, with 18 bases between the two ends. CDR1 and CDR2 (germline): SGHRS, YFSETQ. The CDR3 extends over 15 amino acids. Here the CDR3 reads CASSLGGLGGSAQYF. The DNA of the CDR3 is TGCGCCAGCAGCTTGGGAGGACTAGGGGGCAGTGCGCAGTATTTT.

V is TRBV27 and J is TRBJ2-7; TRBD2 matches at 16 bases. The CDR3 has 20 residues. Germline assignment: CDR1 MNHEY and CDR2 SMNVEV (reference sequence). Trimming cost V 3 bases and J 4 bases; bases outside gene matches: 15. CDR3 bases: TGTGCCAGCAGTTTCGTGGGGAGACCCGGGACTAGCGGGAGGGTGTACGAGCAGTACTTC. This codes for CASSFVGRPGTSGRVYEQYF.

This chain links TRBV7-9 with TRBJ2-2; D not certain. Germline-derived CDR1 and CDR2 are SEHNR and FQNEAQ (reference sequence). This CDR3 is 13 amino acids long. Trimming pared 4 bases from V and 6 bases from J, leaving 9 bases between. The CDR3 DNA follows: TGTGCCAGCAGCTCCCTAAGGTCCGGGGAGCTGTTTTTT. Encoded protein: CASSSLRSGELFF.

V and J are TRBV28 and TRBJ1-1; D gene unclear. Germline V CDR1 and CDR2: MDHEN, SYDVKM. Trimming removed 5 bases at V and 0 bases at J, with 10 bases between. The length of the CDR3 is 14 residues. The CDR3 coding sequence is TGTGCCAGCAGTCCCGGGTCTTTGAACACTGAAGCTTTCTTT. Residues: CASSPGSLNTEAFF. The full variable domain, with the rest looked up from reference TRBV28 and TRBJ1-1, is DVKVTQSSRYLVKRTGEKVFLECVQDMDHENMFWYRQDPGLGLRLIYFSYDVKMKEKGDIPEGYSVSREKKERFSLILESASTNQTSMYLCASSPGSLNTEAFFGQGTRLTVV.